The following is a T cell receptor (beta chain) sequence with its context. The repertoire was sequenced with immunoSEQ multiplex PCR; TCRdb's copy has only in-frame clones and lacks some. The sample lists approximately 480,000 clones, roughly 87% seen once, with under 0.75% in the top ten. The sample belongs to a study of blood T cell repertoires in COVID-19. Participant-reported clinical history was the basis for cohort assignment. Per germline, CDR1 LGHDT and CDR2 YNNKEL (reference sequence). This CDR3 contains 12 residues. Trimming took off 1 base at V and 8 bases at J, with 8 bases between the two ends.

The clonotype was recovered from a woman in her late teens or twenties who had recovered from COVID-19. The rearrangement joins TRBV3-1 (or the pseudogene TRBV3-2) to TRBJ1-1; TRBD1 might be the D (5 bases). Sequencing input: PBMCs or T cells enriched from blood (not recorded which). CDR3 sequence reads: CASSQAGYEAFF. For the CDR3, the DNA is TGTGCCAGCAGCCAAGCAGGGTACGAAGCTTTCTTT.